The following is a T cell receptor (beta chain) sequence with its context. This specimen belongs to a study of blood T cell repertoires in COVID-19. Overall study context: The cDNA or gDNA used as material had been derived from T cells, B-cell-depleted T cells, or PBMCs.

Under the authors' procedure: Amplified reference gene primers provided the basis for estimating nucleated cell counts. TCRdb's table, derived via immunoSEQ multiplex PCR, lists solely in-frame clones and lacks some. That table supplies the V and J calls and clone size; D and trimming were determined from the DNA. The repertoire has 350,000 to 400,000 clones, 90% of them found once; the top ten carry 6.5%. The CDR3 has 17 amino acids. Trimming took 0 bases from V and 5 from J; bases not matched to a gene: 11. Germline CDR1 reads SGHRS; CDR2 reads YFSETQ. Input material: peripheral blood. This TCR derives from a man aged 18 to 29 with active or convalescent COVID-19. The V gene is TRBV5-1, the J gene TRBJ1-3, with 7 bases identical to TRBD1. Here the CDR3 reads CASSLAPNRGQRNTIYF. Here the CDR3 DNA reads TGCGCCAGCAGCTTGGCACCTAACAGGGGACAACGAAACACCATATATTTT.